What follows describes a single TCR beta chain. In the original analysis: Researchers report that nucleated cell counts were estimated from reference gene primer amplification. Method: immunoSEQ multiplex PCR; TCRdb's copy keeps in-frame clones and lacks some. V, J and clone size derive from that table, while D and trimming were established from the DNA sequence. The table includes around 83,000 clones, 85% to 90% detected once. The data belong to a study of blood T cell repertoires in COVID-19. Study background: Sites across the United States, Italy and Spain contributed samples from acute and convalescent COVID-19. PBMCs, B-cell-depleted T cells, or T cells provided the cDNA or gDNA that made up the material.

The CDR3 covers 11 residues. The V end lost 1 base, the J end lost 8 bases, and 8 bases lay between the germline ends. Looked up from germline, CDR1 is GTSNPN and CDR2 is SVGIG (reference sequence). Sequenced material: peripheral blood. The V call is TRBV30, the J call TRBJ1-2; D may be TRBD1 (5 bases). This TCR derives from a man at least 80 years old with active or convalescent COVID-19. In nucleotides, the CDR3 is TGTGCCTGGAGTGGGGGCGCGGGCTACACCTTC. Amino acids: CAWSGGAGYTF.